The present TCR beta chain was sequenced within a study of blood T cell repertoires in COVID-19. Study information: Some COVID-19 samples were acute and others convalescent; all came from the United States, Italy and Spain. PBMCs, B-cell-depleted T cells, or T cells provided the cDNA or gDNA that made up the material.

Original handling: Amplification from reference gene primers served as the basis for estimated nucleated cell counts. Only in-frame clones appear in the TCRdb table, and some are missing; sequencing was by immunoSEQ multiplex PCR. V, J and clone size reflect that table, while D and trimming were determined from the DNA. The sample records 65,000 to 70,000 clones, roughly 82% being singletons. CDR1 and CDR2 from the germline V gene are LGHDT and YNNKEL (reference sequence). With 4 bases removed from V and 1 base from J, the gap between germline ends came to 5 bases. The CDR3 contains 14 residues. The TCR originated in an elderly man with active COVID-19. What was sequenced was peripheral blood. The chain couples TRBV3-1 (or the pseudogene TRBV3-2) to TRBJ2-6; no clear D gene. CDR3 sequence: CASSPPSGANVLTF. DNA for the CDR3: TGTGCCAGCAGCCCCCCTTCTGGGGCCAACGTCCTGACTTTC.